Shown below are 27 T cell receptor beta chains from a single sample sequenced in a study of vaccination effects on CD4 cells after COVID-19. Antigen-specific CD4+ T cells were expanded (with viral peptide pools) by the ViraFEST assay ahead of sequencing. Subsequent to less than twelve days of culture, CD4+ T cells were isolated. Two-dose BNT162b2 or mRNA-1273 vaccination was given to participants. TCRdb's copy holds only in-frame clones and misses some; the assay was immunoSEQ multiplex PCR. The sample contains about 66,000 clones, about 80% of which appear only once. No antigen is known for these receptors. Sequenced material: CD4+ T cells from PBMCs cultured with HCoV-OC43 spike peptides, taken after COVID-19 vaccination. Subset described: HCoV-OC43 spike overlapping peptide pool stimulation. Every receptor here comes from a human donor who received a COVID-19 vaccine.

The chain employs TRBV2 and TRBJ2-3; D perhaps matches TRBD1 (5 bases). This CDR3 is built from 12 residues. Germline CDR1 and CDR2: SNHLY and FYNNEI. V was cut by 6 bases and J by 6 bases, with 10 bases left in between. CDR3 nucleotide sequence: TGTGCCAGCAGAGACCACAGGGATACGCAGTATTTT. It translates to CASRDHRDTQYF.

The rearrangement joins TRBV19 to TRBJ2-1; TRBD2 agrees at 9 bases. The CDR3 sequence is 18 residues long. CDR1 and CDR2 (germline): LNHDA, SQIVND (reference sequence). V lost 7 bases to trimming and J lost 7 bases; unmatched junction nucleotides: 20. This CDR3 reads CASMRGALAGPHPNEQFF. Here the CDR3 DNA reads TGTGCCAGTATGAGGGGGGCGCTAGCGGGGCCCCACCCAAATGAGCAGTTCTTC.

The CDR3, as DNA: TGCGCCAGCAGTGAACAGGCAAGCTATGGCTACACCTTC. It encodes CASSEQASYGYTF. This sequence joins TRBV10-1 and TRBJ1-2; possible D gene TRBD1, 5 bases. CDR1 WNHNN and CDR2 SYGVQD come from the germline V gene (reference sequence). The CDR3 spans 13 residues. Deletions cut 3 bases from V and 4 bases from J, with 9 bases between.

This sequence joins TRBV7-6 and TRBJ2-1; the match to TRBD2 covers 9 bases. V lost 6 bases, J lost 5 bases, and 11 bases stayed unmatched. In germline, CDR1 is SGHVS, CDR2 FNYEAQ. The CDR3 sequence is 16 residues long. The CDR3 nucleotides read TGTGCCAGCAGGTCCATCGCGGGGGGGCCCGACAATGAGCAGTTCTTC. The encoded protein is CASRSIAGGPDNEQFF.

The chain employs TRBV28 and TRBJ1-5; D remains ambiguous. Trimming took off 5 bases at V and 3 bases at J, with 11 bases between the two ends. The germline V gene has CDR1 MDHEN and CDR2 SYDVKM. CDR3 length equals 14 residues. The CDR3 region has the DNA TGTGCCAGCAGTGACCAAGAGGACAATCAGCCCCAGCATTTT. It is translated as CASSDQEDNQPQHF.

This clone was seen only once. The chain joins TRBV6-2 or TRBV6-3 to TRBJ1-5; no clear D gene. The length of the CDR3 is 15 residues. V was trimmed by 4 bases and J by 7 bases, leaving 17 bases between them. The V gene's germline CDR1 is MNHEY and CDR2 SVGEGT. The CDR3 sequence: CASSFSPPAGQPQHF. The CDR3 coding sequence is TGTGCCAGCAGTTTTTCCCCCCCTGCCGGGCAGCCCCAGCATTTT.

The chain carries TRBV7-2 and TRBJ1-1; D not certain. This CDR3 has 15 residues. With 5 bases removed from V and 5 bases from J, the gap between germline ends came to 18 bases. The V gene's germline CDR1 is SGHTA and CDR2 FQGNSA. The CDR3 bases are TGTGCCAGCAGCCGGTCGGGAGGTTTGGGTACTGAAGCTTTCTTT. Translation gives CASSRSGGLGTEAFF.

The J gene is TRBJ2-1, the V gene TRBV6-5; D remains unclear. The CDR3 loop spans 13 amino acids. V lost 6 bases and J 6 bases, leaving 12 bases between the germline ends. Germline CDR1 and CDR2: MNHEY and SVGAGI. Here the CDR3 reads CASRRLHANEQFF. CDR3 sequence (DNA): TGTGCCAGCAGGCGACTCCACGCCAATGAGCAGTTCTTC.

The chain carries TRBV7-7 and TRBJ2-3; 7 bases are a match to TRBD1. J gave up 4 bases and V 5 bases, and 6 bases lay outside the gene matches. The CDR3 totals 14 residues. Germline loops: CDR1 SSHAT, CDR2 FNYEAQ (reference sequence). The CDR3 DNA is TGTGCCAGCAGCGCAACAGGGGCGGCAGATACGCAGTATTTT. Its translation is CASSATGAADTQYF.

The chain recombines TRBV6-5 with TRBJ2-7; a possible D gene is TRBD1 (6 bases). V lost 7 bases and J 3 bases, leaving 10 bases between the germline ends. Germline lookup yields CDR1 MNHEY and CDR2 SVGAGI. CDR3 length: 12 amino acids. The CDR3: CASNTGYYEQYV. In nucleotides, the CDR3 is TGTGCCAGCAATACAGGGTACTACGAGCAGTACGTC.

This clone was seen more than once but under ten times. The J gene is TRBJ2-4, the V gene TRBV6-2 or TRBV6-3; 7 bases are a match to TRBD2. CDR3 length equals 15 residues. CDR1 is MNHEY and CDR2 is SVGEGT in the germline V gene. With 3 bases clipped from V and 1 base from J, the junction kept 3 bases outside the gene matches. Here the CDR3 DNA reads TGTGCCAGCAGTTATAACGGGGGGGCCAAAAACATTCAGTACTTC. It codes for CASSYNGGAKNIQYF.

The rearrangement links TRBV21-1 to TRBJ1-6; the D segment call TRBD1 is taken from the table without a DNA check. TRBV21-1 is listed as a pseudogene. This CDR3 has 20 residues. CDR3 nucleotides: TGTGCCAGCAGCAAAGACAACAGGGGATCCCGCACTTACTATAATTCACCCCTCCACTTT. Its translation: CASSKDNRGSRTYYNSPLHF.

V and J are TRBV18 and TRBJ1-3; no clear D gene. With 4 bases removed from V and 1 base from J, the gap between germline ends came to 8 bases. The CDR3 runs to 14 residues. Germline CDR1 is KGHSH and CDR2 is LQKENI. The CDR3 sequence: CASSRDGSGNTIYF. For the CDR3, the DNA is TGTGCCAGCTCACGCGACGGGTCTGGAAACACCATATATTTT.

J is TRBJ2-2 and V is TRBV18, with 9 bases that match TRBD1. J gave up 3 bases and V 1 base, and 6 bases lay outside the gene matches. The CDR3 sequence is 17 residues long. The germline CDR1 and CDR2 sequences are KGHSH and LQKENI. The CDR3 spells CASSPLRNRGHTGELFF. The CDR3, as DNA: TGTGCCAGCTCACCACTCCGGAACAGGGGGCACACCGGGGAGCTGTTTTTT.

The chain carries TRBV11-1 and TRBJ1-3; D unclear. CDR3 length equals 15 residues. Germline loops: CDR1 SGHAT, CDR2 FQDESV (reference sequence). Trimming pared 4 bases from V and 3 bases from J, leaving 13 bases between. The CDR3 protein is CASSSGSVNGNTIYF. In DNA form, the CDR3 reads TGTGCCAGCAGCTCCGGATCGGTTAATGGAAACACCATATATTTT.

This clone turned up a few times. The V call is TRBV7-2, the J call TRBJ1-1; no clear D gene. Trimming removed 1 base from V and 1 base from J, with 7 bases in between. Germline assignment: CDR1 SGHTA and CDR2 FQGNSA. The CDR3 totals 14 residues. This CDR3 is CASSLGSRNTEAFF. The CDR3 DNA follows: TGTGCCAGCAGCTTAGGGAGTCGGAACACTGAAGCTTTCTTT.

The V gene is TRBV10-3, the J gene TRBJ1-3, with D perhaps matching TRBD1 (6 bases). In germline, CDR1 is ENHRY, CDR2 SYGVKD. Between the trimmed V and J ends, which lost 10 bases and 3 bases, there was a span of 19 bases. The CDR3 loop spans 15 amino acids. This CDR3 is CATAGGGADGNTIYF. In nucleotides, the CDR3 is TGTGCCACGGCCGGGGGCGGTGCTGATGGAAACACCATATATTTT.

CDR3 in amino acids: CASRLRKYRGNQPQHF. The CDR3 nucleotides are TGTGCAAGTCGCTTGCGGAAATACAGGGGGAATCAGCCCCAGCATTTT. The gene calls are TRBV12-2 and TRBJ1-5; the DNA was not compared with TRBD1, the D call given in the table. TRBV12-2 is termed a pseudogene. This CDR3 is 16 amino acids long.

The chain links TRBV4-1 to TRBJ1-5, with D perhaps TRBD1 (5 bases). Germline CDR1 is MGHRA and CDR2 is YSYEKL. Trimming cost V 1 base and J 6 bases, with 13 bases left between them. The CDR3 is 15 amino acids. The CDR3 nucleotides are TGCGCCAGCAGCCAAGCGGGGACGGAGGGTCAGCCCCAGCATTTT. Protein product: CASSQAGTEGQPQHF.

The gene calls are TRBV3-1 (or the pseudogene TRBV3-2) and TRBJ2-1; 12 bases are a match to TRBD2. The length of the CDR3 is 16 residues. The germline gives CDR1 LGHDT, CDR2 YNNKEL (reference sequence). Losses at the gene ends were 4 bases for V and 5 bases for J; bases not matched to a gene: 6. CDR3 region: CASSLWTSGVHNEQFF. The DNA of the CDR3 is TGTGCCAGCAGCCTCTGGACTAGCGGGGTCCACAATGAGCAGTTCTTC.

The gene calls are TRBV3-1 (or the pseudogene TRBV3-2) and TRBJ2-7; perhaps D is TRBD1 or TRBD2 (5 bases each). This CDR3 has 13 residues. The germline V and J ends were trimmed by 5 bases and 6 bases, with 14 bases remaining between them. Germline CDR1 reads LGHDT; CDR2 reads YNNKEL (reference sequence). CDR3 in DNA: TGTGCCAGCAGCGGGGGTCGGGTCAGCGAGCAGTACGTC. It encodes CASSGGRVSEQYV.

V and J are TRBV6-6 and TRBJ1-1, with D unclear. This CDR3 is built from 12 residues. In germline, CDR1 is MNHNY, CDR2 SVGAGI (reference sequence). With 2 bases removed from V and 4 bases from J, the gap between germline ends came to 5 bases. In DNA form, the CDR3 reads TGTGCCAGCAGTTACCGGCGCACTGAAGCTTTCTTT. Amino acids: CASSYRRTEAFF.

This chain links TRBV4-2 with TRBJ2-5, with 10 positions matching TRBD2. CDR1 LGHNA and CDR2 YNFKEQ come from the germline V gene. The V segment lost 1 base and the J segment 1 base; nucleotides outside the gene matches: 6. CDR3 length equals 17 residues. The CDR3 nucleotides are TGTGCCAGCAGCCAAGGGGCGCTAGCGGGGGCCCAAGAGACCCAGTACTTC. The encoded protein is CASSQGALAGAQETQYF.

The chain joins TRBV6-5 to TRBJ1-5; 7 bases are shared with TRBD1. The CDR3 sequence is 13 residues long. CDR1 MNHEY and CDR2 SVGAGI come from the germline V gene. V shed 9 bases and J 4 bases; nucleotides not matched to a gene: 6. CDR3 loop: CASHRGGNQPQHF. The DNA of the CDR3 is TGTGCCAGTCACAGGGGAGGAAATCAGCCCCAGCATTTT.

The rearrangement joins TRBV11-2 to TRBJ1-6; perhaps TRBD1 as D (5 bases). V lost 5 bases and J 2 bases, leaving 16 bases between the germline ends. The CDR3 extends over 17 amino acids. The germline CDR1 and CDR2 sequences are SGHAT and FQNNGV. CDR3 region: CASSRSGGNTYNSPLHF. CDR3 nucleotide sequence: TGTGCCAGCAGCCGATCGGGGGGGAACACCTATAATTCACCCCTCCACTTT.

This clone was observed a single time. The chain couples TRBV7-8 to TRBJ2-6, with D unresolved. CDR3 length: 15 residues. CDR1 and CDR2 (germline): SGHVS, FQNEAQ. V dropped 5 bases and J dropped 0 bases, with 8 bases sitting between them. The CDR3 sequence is CASSPIFSGANVLTF. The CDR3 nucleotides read TGTGCCAGCAGCCCGATATTCTCTGGGGCCAACGTCCTGACTTTC.

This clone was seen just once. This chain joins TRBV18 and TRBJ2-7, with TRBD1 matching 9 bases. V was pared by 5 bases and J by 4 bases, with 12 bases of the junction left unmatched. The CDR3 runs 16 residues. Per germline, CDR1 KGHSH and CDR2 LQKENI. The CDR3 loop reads CASSSATGTGLYEQYV. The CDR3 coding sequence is TGTGCCAGCTCATCAGCGACCGGGACAGGGTTATACGAGCAGTACGTC.